The next 21 T cell receptor beta chains were all read from a single sample in a study of blood T cells in healthy people across ages. The authors ran a second PCR of about 7 to 12 cycles using a sample-barcoded 5' primer and a J-beta primer mix. TCRdb recomputed calls from the 5' RACE reads with MiXCR, one row per CDR3 protein. This table has 550,000 to 750,000 distinct CDR3 sequences, approximately 21% appearing once. The material sequenced was blood. The receptor set was obtained from a man between 70 and 80 years old in good health.

The chain combines TRBV27 with TRBJ2-7; perhaps TRBD2 as D (6 bases). The V and J ends lost 4 bases and 7 bases respectively, with 29 bases between them. CDR1 MNHEY and CDR2 SMNVEV come from the germline V gene (reference sequence). The CDR3 totals 18 residues. As DNA, the CDR3 is TGTGCCAGCAGTTCTCTGGGGAGGCTAGGGCATGACCCCGCTGAGCAGTACTTC. It encodes CASSSLGRLGHDPAEQYF.

In its sample, this clonotype was seen many times. This chain joins TRBV10-3 and TRBJ1-3; 7 bases line up with TRBD1. With V trimmed by 4 bases and J by 4 bases, 7 bases remained unmatched. Looked up from germline, CDR1 is ENHRY and CDR2 is SYGVKD. The CDR3 contains 15 residues. CDR3 residues: CAISATTGKGNTIYF. The CDR3 DNA reads TGTGCCATCAGTGCCACGACAGGGAAGGGAAACACCATATATTTT.

Only a few counts were recorded for this clonotype. The V and J genes are TRBV9 and TRBJ2-7; no clear D. Germline CDR1 reads SGDLS; CDR2 reads YYNGEE. With 3 bases removed from V and 7 bases from J, the gap between germline ends came to 11 bases. The CDR3 sequence is 12 residues long. The CDR3 is CASSEPSREQYF. The CDR3 region has the DNA TGTGCCAGCAGCGAGCCCTCTCGGGAGCAGTACTTC.

This clonotype has ten or more counts. The chain combines TRBV21-1 with TRBJ2-1; TRBD1 is the table's D call, not checked against the DNA. TRBV21-1 is annotated as a pseudogene. This CDR3 is 16 amino acids long. CDR3 sequence (DNA): TGTGCCAGCAGGGAAAATGGATGGACAGTCTACAATGAGCAGTTCTTC. The encoded protein is CASRENGWTVYNEQFF.

The chain recombines TRBV20-1 with TRBJ1-2, with TRBD1 matching 11 bases. CDR1 is DFQATT, CDR2 SNEGSKA, per germline (reference sequence). V lost 4 bases to trimming and J lost 6 bases; unmatched junction nucleotides: 4. This CDR3 is built from 13 residues. CDR3 amino acids: CSANGQGAHGYTF. The CDR3 DNA reads TGCAGTGCTAACGGACAGGGGGCCCATGGCTACACCTTC.

Here the CDR3 DNA reads TGCGCCAGCAGCCAAGATGGGACAGGGGGCTACGAGCAGTACTTC. This codes for CASSQDGTGGYEQYF. The rearrangement joins TRBV4-1 to TRBJ2-5; TRBD1 matches 11 bases. The end of the DNA fits TRBJ2-7 better, so the J call may be wrong. The CDR3 covers 15 residues. Germline-derived CDR1 and CDR2 are MGHRA and YSYEKL.

This clonotype has only a few counts. This chain joins TRBV4-3 and TRBJ1-2; 9 nucleotides agree with TRBD1. The germline V gene encodes CDR1 LGHNA and CDR2 YSLEER. The CDR3 sequence is 15 residues long. V lost 4 bases to trimming and J lost 8 bases; unmatched junction nucleotides: 11. The DNA of the CDR3 is TGCGCCAGCAGCCTAGAAGCACAGGGGGCTTCCGGCTACACCTTC. It codes for CASSLEAQGASGYTF.

The rearrangement uses TRBV20-1 and TRBJ2-7; 13 bases align to TRBD2. The CDR3 has 15 amino acids. Germline values: CDR1 DFQATT, CDR2 SNEGSKA (reference sequence). Trimming took 3 bases from V and 7 from J; bases not matched to a gene: 9. CDR3: CSASDTSGRAYEQYF. The CDR3 region has the DNA TGCAGTGCTAGCGACACTAGCGGGAGGGCATATGAGCAGTACTTC.

V usage is TRBV20-1 and J usage is TRBJ2-1; D is unclear. CDR3 length: 12 residues. The germline CDR1 and CDR2 sequences are DFQATT and SNEGSKA (reference sequence). V shed 3 bases and J shed 5 bases, with 8 bases lying between them. The CDR3 loop is CSASTHNNEQFF. CDR3 coding DNA: TGCAGTGCTAGTACTCATAACAATGAGCAGTTCTTC.

The chain has TRBV7-2 and TRBJ2-7; no clear D. The germline V and J ends were trimmed by 3 bases and 3 bases, with 6 bases remaining between them. Germline CDR1 is SGHTA and CDR2 is FQGNSA. CDR3 length equals 12 residues. The CDR3 loop reads CASSFPGYEQYF. The CDR3 nucleotides read TGTGCCAGCAGCTTTCCGGGCTACGAGCAGTACTTC.

Note on this clonotype: Likely a read error: the CDR3 ends without its conserved phenylalanine or tryptophan. The chain is built from TRBV7-2 and TRBJ2-5, with 10 bases identical to TRBD1. Matching the DNA end better, TRBJ2-7 makes the J call doubtful. CDR3 length: 15 amino acids. Germline V gives CDR1 SGHTA, CDR2 FQGNSA. The CDR3 sequence: CASSSRTGGGYEQYL. The CDR3 DNA sequence: TGTGCCAGCAGCTCCCGGACAGGGGGAGGCTACGAGCAGTACCTC.

This clonotype was found a few times. This rearrangement joins TRBV7-9 to TRBJ2-5; TRBD1 matches 7 bases. The J call could be wrong; TRBJ2-7 is a better fit for the DNA end. The CDR3 sequence is 14 residues long. Germline loops: CDR1 SEHNR, CDR2 FQNEAQ (reference sequence). The DNA for the CDR3 is TGTGCCAGCAGCCCGATGGGGACAGCCTACGAGCAGTACTTC. Its protein is CASSPMGTAYEQYF.

This clonotype was picked up one time. The CDR3 end shows no conserved phenylalanine or tryptophan, and so a read error is likely. The chain links TRBV5-5 to TRBJ2-2; tentative D call: TRBD2 (5 bases). This CDR3 contains 15 residues. Trimming took 0 bases from V and 6 from J, leaving 12 bases between them. CDR1 is SGHKS, CDR2 YYEKEE, per germline (reference sequence). CDR3 nucleotides: TGTGCCAGCAGCTTGGAGCCTAGCTATCCCGGGGAGCTGTTTTCT. Translation: CASSLEPSYPGELFS.

A remark on this clonotype: A read error may account for a junction end that differs from germline. The V and J genes are TRBV7-9 and TRBJ2-3; D ambiguous. Germline V gives CDR1 SEHNR, CDR2 FQNEAQ (reference sequence). The CDR3 is made up of 14 amino acids. Written as DNA, the CDR3 is TGTGCCGGCAGCCCCGGTTCGGGCACAGATACGCAGTATTTT. It codes for CAGSPGSGTDTQYF. The variable domain in full, with the rest retrieved from reference TRBV7-9 and TRBJ2-3, is DTGVSQNPRHKITKRGQNVTFRCDPISEHNRLYWYRQTLGQGPEFLTYFQNEAQLEKSRLLSDRFSAERPKGSFSTLEIQRTEQGDSAMYLCAGSPGSGTDTQYFGPGTRLTVL.

This clonotype was seen a few times. This sequence joins TRBV11-1 and TRBJ2-5; TRBD2 agrees at 12 bases. V was clipped by 3 bases and J by 7 bases; unmatched bases: 6. Germline values: CDR1 SGHAT, CDR2 FQDESV (reference sequence). The CDR3 sequence is 15 residues long. The CDR3: CASSLTSGSYGTQYF. The CDR3 DNA follows: TGTGCCAGCAGCTTGACTAGCGGGAGCTATGGGACCCAGTACTTC.

The rearrangement uses TRBV28 and TRBJ1-3, with D unclear. CDR3 length: 14 amino acids. The V and J ends lost 6 bases and 0 bases respectively, with 9 bases between them. Germline CDR1 reads MDHEN; CDR2 reads SYDVKM. CDR3 nucleotides: TGTGCCAGCAGACGACCGGGCTCTGGAAACACCATATATTTT. It translates to CASRRPGSGNTIYF.

This clonotype was counted only a few times. This sequence joins TRBV7-2 and TRBJ1-6; D gene unclear. This CDR3 has 15 amino acids. Germline lookup yields CDR1 SGHTA and CDR2 FQGNSA. The V and J ends lost 1 base and 6 bases respectively, with 10 bases between them. This CDR3 reads CASSLGRTVNSPLHF. Written as DNA, the CDR3 is TGTGCCAGCAGCTTAGGTCGGACGGTTAATTCACCCCTCCACTTT.

This rearrangement joins TRBV20-1 to TRBJ2-1; D remains unclear. Trimming cost V 4 bases and J 5 bases, with 6 bases left between them. The CDR3 runs 11 residues. Looked up from germline, CDR1 is DFQATT and CDR2 is SNEGSKA (reference sequence). CDR3 DNA: TGCAGTGCTACAAAGAACAATGAGCAGTTCTTC. Translated, it gives CSATKNNEQFF.

This clonotype was found many times. The gene calls are TRBV18 and TRBJ2-5; the match to TRBD2 covers 8 bases. CDR1 is KGHSH, CDR2 LQKENI, per germline. The CDR3 is made up of 19 amino acids. V was pared by 2 bases and J by 8 bases, with 22 bases of the junction left unmatched. The CDR3 nucleotides are TGTGCCAGCTCACCAAGAAGCCCGGCCGGGACTAGTCCCATAGTAACCCAGTACTTC. Translated, it gives CASSPRSPAGTSPIVTQYF. The full variable domain, in which reference TRBV18 and TRBJ2-5 provide the parts outside the CDR3, is NAGVMQNPRHLVRRRGQEARLRCSPMKGHSHVYWYRQLPEEGLKFMVYLQKENIIDESGMPKERFSAEFPKEGPSILRIQQVVRGDSAAYFCASSPRSPAGTSPIVTQYFGPGTRLLVL.

The gene calls are TRBV24-1 and TRBJ1-3; D is undetermined. Germline CDR1 is KGHDR and CDR2 is SFDVKD. V was cut by 9 bases and J by 1 base, with 9 bases left in between. The CDR3 contains 13 residues. The CDR3 nucleotides read TGTGCCACCTGCGGGCTGTCTGGAAACACCATATATTTT. Translation gives CATCGLSGNTIYF.

The genes are TRBV20-1 and TRBJ1-2; D not resolved. Trimming shortened V by 5 bases and J by 8 bases, and 18 bases separated the two germline ends. Germline-derived CDR1 and CDR2 are DFQATT and SNEGSKA (reference sequence). This CDR3 has 13 amino acids. CDR3 protein: CSASSGLVHGYTF. The CDR3, as DNA: TGCAGTGCTTCTTCTGGGTTAGTCCACGGCTACACCTTC.